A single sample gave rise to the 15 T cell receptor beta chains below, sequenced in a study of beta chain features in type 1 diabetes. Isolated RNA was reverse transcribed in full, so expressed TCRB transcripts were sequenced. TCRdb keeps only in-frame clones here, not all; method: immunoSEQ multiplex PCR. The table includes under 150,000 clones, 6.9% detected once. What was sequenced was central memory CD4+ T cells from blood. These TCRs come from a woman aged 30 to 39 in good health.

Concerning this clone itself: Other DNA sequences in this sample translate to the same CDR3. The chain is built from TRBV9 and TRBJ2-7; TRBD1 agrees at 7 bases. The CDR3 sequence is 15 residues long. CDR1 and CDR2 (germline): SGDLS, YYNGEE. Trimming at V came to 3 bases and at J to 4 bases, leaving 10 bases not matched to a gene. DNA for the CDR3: TGTGCCAGCAGCGACCGGGACAGCCCTTTTTACGAGCAGTACTTC. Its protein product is CASSDRDSPFYEQYF.

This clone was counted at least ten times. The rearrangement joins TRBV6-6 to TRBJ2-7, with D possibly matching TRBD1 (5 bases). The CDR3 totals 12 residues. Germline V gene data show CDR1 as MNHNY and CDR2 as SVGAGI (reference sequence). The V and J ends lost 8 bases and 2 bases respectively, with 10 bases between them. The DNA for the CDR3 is TGTGCCAGCGGGGCGGCAACCTACGAGCAGTACTTC. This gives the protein CASGAATYEQYF.

CDR3 in amino acids: CASGRQGAVETQYF. In DNA, the CDR3 is TGTGCCAGTGGCCGTCAGGGGGCAGTTGAGACCCAGTACTTC. The chain uses TRBV19 and TRBJ2-5, with 8 positions matching TRBD1. The CDR3 is 14 amino acids. Per germline, CDR1 LNHDA and CDR2 SQIVND (reference sequence). J gave up 5 bases and V 8 bases, and 10 bases lay outside the gene matches. The complete variable domain, with remaining parts taken from reference TRBV19 and TRBJ2-5, reads DGGITQSPKYLFRKEGQNVTLSCEQNLNHDAMYWYRQDPGQGLRLIYYSQIVNDFQKGDIAEGYSVSREKKESFPLTVTSAQKNPTAFYLCASGRQGAVETQYFGPGTRLLVL.

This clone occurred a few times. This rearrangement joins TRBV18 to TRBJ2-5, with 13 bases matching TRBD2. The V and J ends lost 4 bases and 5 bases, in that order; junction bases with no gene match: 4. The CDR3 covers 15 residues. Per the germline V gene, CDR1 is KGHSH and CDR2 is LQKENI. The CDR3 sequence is CASSLGLAGVETQYF. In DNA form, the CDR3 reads TGTGCCAGCTCACTAGGACTAGCGGGAGTTGAGACCCAGTACTTC.

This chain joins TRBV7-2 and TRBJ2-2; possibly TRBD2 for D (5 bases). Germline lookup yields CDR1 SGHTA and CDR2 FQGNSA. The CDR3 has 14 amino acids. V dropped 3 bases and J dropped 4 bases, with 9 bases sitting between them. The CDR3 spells CASSLTKGTGELFF. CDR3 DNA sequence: TGTGCCAGCAGCTTGACTAAAGGCACCGGGGAGCTGTTTTTT.

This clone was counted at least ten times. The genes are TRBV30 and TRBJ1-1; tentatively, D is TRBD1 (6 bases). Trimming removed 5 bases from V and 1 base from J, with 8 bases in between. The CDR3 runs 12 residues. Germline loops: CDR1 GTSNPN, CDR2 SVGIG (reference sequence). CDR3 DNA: TGTGCCTGGCTACAGGGGAACACTGAAGCTTTCTTT. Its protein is CAWLQGNTEAFF.

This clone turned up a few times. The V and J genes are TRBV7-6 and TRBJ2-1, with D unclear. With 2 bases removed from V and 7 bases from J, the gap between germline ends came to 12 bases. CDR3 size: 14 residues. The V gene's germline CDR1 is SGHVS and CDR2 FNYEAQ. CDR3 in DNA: TGTGCCAGCAGCTTATCTAGAGCGCCTAATGAGCAGTTCTTC. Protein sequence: CASSLSRAPNEQFF.

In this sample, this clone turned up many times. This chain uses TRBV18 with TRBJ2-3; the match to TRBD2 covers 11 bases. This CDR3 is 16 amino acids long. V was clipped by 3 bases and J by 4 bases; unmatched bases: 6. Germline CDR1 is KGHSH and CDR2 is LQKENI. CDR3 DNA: TGTGCCAGCTCACCGCTAACTAGCGGGAGTTCAGATACGCAGTATTTT. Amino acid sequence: CASSPLTSGSSDTQYF.

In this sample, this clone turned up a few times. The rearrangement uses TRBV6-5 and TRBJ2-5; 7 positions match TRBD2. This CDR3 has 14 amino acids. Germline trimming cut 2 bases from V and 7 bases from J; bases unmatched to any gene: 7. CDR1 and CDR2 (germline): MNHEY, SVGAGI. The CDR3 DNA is TGTGCCAGCAGTTACGAAGCGGGAATCGGGACCCAGTACTTC. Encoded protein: CASSYEAGIGTQYF.

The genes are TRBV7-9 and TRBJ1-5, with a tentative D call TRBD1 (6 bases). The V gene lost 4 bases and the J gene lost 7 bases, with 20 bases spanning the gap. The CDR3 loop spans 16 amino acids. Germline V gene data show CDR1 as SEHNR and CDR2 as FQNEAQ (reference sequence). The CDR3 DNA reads TGTGCCAGCAGCTCCATCGTCGGACAGCCATGGCAGCCCCAGCATTTT. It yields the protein CASSSIVGQPWQPQHF.

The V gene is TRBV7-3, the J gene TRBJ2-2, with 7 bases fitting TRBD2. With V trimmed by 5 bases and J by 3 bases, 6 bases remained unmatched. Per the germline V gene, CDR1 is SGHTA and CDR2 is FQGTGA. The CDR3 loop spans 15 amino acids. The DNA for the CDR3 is TGTGCCAGCAGCACCGGCCTAGCGGACACCGGGGAGCTGTTTTTT. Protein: CASSTGLADTGELFF.

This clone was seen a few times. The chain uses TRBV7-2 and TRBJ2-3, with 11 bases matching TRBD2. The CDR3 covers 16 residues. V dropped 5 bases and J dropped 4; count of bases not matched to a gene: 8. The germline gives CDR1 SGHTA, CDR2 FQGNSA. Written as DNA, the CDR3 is TGTGCCAGCAGCGCGGCTAGCGGGAGGTCGGCAGATACGCAGTATTTT. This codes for CASSAASGRSADTQYF.

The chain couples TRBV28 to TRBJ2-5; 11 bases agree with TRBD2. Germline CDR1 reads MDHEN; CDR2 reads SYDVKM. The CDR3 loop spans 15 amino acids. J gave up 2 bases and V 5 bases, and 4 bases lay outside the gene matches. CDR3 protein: CASSRLAGLQETQYF. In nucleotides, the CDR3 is TGTGCCAGCAGTCGACTAGCGGGACTTCAAGAGACCCAGTACTTC. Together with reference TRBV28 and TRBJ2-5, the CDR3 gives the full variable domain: DVKVTQSSRYLVKRTGEKVFLECVQDMDHENMFWYRQDPGLGLRLIYFSYDVKMKEKGDIPEGYSVSREKKERFSLILESASTNQTSMYLCASSRLAGLQETQYFGPGTRLLVL.

CDR3 residues: CASTKTSGRSSYNEQFF. In DNA form, the CDR3 reads TGTGCCAGCACCAAGACTAGCGGGAGAAGCTCCTACAATGAGCAGTTCTTC. V is TRBV28 and J is TRBJ2-1; the match to TRBD2 covers 12 bases. V dropped 7 bases and J dropped 0; count of bases not matched to a gene: 7. Germline CDR1 and CDR2: MDHEN and SYDVKM. The CDR3 is made up of 17 amino acids.

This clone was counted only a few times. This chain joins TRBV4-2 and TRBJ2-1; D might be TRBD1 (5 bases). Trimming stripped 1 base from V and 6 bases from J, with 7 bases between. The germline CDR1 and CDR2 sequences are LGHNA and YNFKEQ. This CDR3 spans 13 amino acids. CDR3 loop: CASSQVGANEQFF. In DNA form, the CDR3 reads TGTGCCAGCAGCCAAGTAGGGGCCAATGAGCAGTTCTTC.